This TCR beta chain comes out of a study of blood T cell repertoires in COVID-19. V was clipped by 5 bases and J by 3 bases; unmatched bases: 6. CDR1 is SEHNR, CDR2 FQNEAQ, per germline (reference sequence). The CDR3 runs 15 residues. Assay: immunoSEQ multiplex PCR; the TCRdb copy retains only in-frame clones and omits some. This sample yields 200,000 to 250,000 clones, of which roughly 80% are seen a single time; about 7.4% belongs to the top ten. The rearrangement uses TRBV7-9 and TRBJ1-4; 7 bases fit TRBD1. The receptor was isolated from a woman between 45 and 60 years old with acute or convalescent COVID-19. Sequencing was carried out using peripheral blood. CDR3 amino acids: CASSQGGQPNEKLFF. The CDR3 coding sequence is TGTGCCAGCAGCCAAGGGGGACAGCCTAATGAAAAACTGTTTTTT.